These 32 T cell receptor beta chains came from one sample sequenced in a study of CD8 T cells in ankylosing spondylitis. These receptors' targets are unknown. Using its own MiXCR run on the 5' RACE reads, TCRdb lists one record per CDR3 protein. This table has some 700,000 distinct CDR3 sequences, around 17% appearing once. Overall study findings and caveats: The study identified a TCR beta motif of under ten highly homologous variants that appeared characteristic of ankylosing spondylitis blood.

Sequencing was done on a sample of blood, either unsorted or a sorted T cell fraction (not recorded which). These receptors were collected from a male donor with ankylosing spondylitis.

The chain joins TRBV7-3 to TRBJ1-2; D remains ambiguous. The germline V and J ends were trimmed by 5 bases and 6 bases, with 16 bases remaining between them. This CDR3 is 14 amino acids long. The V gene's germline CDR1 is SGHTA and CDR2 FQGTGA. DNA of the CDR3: TGTGCCAGCAGCCCCCAAGTCGGAATAGATGGCTACACCTTC. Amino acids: CASSPQVGIDGYTF.

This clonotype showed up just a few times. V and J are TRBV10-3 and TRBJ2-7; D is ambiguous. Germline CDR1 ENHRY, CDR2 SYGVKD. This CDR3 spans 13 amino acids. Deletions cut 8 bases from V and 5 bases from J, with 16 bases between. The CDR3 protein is CAISRSPSHEQYF. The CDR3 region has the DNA TGTGCCATCTCGAGGAGTCCTTCTCACGAGCAGTACTTC.

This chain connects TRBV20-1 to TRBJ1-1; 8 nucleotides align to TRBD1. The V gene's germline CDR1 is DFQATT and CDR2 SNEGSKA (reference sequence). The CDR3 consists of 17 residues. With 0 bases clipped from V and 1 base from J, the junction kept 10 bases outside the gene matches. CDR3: CSARDIISGTGNTEAFF. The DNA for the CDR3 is TGCAGTGCTAGAGATATTATCTCCGGGACAGGGAACACTGAAGCTTTCTTT.

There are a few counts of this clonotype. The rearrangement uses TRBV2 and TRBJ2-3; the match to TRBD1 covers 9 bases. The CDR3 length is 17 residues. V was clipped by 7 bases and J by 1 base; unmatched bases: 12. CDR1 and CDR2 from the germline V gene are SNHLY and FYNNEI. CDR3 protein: CASKKRAWTGGTDTQYF. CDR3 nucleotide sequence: TGTGCCAGCAAAAAACGAGCATGGACAGGGGGCACAGATACGCAGTATTTT.

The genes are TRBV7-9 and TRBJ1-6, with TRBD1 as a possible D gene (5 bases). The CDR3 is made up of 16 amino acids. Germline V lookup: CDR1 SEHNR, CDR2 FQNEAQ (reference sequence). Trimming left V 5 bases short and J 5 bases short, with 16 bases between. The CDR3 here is CASSHPPGQNNSPLHF. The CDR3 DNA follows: TGTGCCAGCAGCCATCCACCGGGGCAGAATAATTCACCCCTCCACTTT. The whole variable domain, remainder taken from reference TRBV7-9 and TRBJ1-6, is DTGVSQNPRHKITKRGQNVTFRCDPISEHNRLYWYRQTLGQGPEFLTYFQNEAQLEKSRLLSDRFSAERPKGSFSTLEIQRTEQGDSAMYLCASSHPPGQNNSPLHFGNGTRLTVT.

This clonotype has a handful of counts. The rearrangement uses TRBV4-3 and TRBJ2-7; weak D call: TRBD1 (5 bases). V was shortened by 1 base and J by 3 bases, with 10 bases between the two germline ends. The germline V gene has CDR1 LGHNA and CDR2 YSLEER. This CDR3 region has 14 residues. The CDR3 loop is CASSQGRANYEQYF. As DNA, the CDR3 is TGCGCCAGCAGCCAAGGCAGGGCCAACTACGAGCAGTACTTC.

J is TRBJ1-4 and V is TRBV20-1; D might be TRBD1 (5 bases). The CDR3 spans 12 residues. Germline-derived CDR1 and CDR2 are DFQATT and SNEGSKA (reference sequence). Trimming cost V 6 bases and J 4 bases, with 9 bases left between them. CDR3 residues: CSAGQLNEKLFF. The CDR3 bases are TGCAGTGCAGGACAACTTAATGAAAAACTGTTTTTT.

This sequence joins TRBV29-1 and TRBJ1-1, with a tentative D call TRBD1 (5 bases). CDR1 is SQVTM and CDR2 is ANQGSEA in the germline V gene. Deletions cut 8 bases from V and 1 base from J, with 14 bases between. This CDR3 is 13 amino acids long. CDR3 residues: CSSQQESNTEAFF. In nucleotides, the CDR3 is TGCAGCTCACAACAGGAGTCGAACACTGAAGCTTTCTTT.

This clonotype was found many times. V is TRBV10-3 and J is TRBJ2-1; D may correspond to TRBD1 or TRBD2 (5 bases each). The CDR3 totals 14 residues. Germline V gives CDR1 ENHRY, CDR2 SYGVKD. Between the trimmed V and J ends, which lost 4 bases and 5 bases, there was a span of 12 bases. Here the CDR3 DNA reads TGTGCCATCAGTGCGGGGCTAGACAACAATGAGCAGTTCTTC. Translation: CAISAGLDNNEQFF.

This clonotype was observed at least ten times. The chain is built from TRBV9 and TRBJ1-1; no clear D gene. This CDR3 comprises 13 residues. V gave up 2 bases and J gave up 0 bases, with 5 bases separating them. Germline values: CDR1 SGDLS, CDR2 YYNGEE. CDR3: CASSVSLNTEAFF. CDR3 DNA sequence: TGTGCCAGCAGCGTGAGCTTGAACACTGAAGCTTTCTTT. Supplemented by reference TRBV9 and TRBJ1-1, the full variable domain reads DSGVTQTPKHLITATGQRVTLRCSPRSGDLSVYWYQQSLDQGLQFLIQYYNGEERAKGNILERFSAQQFPDLHSELNLSSLELGDSALYFCASSVSLNTEAFFGQGTRLTVV.

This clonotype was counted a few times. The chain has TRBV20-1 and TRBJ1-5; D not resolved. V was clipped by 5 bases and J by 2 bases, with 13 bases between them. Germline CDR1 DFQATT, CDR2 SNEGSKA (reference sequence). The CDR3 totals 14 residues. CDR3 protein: CSACKDPGNQPQHF. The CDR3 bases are TGCAGTGCTTGTAAGGACCCAGGCAATCAGCCCCAGCATTTT.

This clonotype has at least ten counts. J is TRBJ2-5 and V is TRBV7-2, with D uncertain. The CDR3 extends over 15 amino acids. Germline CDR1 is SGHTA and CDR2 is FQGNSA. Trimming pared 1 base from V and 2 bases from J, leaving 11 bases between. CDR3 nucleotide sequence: TGTGCCAGCAGCTTAGAGATCGTCGGGCAAGAGACCCAGTACTTC. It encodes CASSLEIVGQETQYF.

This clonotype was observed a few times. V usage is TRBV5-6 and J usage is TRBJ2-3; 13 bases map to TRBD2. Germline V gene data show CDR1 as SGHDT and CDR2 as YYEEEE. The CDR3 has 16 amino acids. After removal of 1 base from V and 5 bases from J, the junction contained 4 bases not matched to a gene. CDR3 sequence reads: CASSLSLAGGQDTQYF. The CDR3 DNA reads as TGTGCCAGCAGCTTGTCACTAGCGGGGGGGCAAGATACGCAGTATTTT.

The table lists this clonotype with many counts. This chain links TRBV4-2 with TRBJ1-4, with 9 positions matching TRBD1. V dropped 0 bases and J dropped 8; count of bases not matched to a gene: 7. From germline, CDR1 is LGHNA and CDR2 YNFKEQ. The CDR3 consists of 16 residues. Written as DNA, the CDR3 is TGTGCCAGCAGCCAAGAGGACAGGGGAGGAGGCGAAAAACTGTTTTTT. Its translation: CASSQEDRGGGEKLFF.

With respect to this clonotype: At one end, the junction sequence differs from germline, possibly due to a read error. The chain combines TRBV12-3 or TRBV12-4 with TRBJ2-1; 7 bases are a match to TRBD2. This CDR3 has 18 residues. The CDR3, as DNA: TGTGCCATCAGTTTTTGGGACTATTTTGGCGGGAGCGCCAATGAGCAGTTCTTC. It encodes CAISFWDYFGGSANEQFF.

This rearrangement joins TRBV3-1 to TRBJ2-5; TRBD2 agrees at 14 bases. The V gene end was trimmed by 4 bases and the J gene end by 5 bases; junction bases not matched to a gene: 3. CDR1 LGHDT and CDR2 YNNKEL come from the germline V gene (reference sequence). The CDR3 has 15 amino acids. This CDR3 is CASSPTSGGAETQYF. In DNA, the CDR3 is TGTGCCAGCAGCCCGACTAGCGGGGGGGCCGAGACCCAGTACTTC.

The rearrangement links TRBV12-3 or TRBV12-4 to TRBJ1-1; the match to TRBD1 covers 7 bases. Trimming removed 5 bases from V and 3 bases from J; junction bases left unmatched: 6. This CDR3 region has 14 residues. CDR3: CASSPQTGYTEAFF. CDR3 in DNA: TGTGCCAGCAGTCCCCAGACAGGGTACACTGAAGCTTTCTTT.

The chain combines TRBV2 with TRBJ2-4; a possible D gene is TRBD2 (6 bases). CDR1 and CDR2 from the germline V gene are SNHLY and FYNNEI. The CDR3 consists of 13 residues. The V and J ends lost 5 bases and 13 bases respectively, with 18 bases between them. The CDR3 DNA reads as TGTGCCAGCAGTTCGGGAGCTCCTTCTTACCAGTACTTC. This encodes CASSSGAPSYQYF.

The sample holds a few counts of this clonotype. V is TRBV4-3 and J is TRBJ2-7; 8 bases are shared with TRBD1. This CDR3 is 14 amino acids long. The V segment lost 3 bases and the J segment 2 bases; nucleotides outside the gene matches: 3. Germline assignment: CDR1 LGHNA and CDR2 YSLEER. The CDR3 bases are TGCGCCAGCAGCCAGGACAGGGCCGCCTACGAGCAGTACTTC. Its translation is CASSQDRAAYEQYF.

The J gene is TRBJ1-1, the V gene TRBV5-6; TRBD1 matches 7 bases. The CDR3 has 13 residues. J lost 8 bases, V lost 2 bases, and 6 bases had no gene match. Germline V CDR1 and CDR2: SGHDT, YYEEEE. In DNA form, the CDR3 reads TGTGCCAGCAGCTTAGGACAGGAAAGAGAAGCTTTCTTT. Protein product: CASSLGQEREAFF.

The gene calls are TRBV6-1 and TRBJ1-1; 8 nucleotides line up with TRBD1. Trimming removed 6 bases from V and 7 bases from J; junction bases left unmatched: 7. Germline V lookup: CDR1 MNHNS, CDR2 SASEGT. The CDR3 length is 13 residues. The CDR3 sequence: CASRMGQVNEAFF. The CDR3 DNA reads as TGTGCCAGCAGGATGGGACAGGTGAATGAAGCTTTCTTT.

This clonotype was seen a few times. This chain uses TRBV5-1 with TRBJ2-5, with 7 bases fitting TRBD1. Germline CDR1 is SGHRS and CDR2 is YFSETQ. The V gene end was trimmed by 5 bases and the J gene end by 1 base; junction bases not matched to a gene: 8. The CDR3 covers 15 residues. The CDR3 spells CASRSVGQVQETQYF. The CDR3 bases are TGCGCCAGCAGATCCGTTGGACAGGTCCAAGAGACCCAGTACTTC. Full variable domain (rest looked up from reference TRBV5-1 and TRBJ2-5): KAGVTQTPRYLIKTRGQQVTLSCSPISGHRSVSWYQQTPGQGLQFLFEYFSETQRNKGNFPGRFSGRQFSNSRSEMNVSTLELGDSALYLCASRSVGQVQETQYFGPGTRLLVL.

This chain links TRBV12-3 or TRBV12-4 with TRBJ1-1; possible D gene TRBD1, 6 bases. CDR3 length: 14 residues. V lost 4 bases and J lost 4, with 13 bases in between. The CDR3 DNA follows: TGTGCCAGCAGTTCCTCAGGGGATGGCACTGAAGCTTTCTTT. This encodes CASSSSGDGTEAFF.

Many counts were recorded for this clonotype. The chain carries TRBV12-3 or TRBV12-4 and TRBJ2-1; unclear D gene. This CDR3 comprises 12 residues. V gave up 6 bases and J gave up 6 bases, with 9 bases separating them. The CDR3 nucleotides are TGTGCCAGCAGCCCGGTGGGCAATGAGCAGTTCTTC. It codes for CASSPVGNEQFF.

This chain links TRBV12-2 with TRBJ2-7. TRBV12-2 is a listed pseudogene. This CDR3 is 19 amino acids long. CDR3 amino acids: CASRFRGHNLKGSTCEQYF. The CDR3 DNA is TGTGCAAGTCGCTTTCGGGGTCACAACCTTAAAGGATCTACATGCGAGCAGTACTTC.

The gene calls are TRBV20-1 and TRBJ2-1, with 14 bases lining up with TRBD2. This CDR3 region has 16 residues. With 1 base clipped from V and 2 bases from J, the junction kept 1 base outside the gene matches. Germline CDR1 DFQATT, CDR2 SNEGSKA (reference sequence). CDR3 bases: TGCAGTGCTAGAGGGACTAGCGGGAGGACCTACAATGAGCAGTTCTTC. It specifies CSARGTSGRTYNEQFF.

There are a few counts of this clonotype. The DNA of the CDR3 is TGTGCCAGCAGCAGCAGTGCCTACGAGCAGTACTTC. Protein product: CASSSSAYEQYF. The J gene is TRBJ2-7, the V gene TRBV7-9; no reliable D call. The V gene's germline CDR1 is SEHNR and CDR2 FQNEAQ (reference sequence). Trimming removed 5 bases at V and 2 bases at J, with 7 bases between. CDR3 length: 12 amino acids.

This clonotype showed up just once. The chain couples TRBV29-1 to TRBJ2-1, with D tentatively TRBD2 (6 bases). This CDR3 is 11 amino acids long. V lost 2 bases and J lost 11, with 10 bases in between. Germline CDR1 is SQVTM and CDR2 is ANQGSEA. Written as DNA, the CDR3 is TGCAGCGTTGAACTGGGAGGCCAGCAGTTCTTC. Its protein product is CSVELGGQQFF.

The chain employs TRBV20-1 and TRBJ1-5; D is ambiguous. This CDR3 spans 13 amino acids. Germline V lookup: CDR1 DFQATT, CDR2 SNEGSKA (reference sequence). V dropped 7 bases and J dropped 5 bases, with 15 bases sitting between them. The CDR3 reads CSVSQSGDQPQHF. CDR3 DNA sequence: TGCAGTGTCTCGCAATCCGGGGATCAGCCCCAGCATTTT.

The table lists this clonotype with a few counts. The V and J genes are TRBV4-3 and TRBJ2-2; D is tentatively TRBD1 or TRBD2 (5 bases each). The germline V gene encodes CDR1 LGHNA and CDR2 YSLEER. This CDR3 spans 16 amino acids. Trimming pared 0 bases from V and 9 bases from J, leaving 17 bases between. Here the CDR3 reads CASSQDRAARGRELFF. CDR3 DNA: TGCGCCAGCAGCCAAGATCGAGCGGCCCGGGGCCGGGAGCTGTTTTTT.

The CDR3 spells CASSSEPGDYEQYF. For the CDR3, the DNA is TGCGCCAGCAGCTCGGAACCCGGCGACTACGAGCAGTACTTC. The rearrangement joins TRBV5-1 to TRBJ2-7; D not certain. The CDR3 runs to 14 residues. Trimming left V 3 bases short and J 3 bases short, with 13 bases between. Germline loops: CDR1 SGHRS, CDR2 YFSETQ.

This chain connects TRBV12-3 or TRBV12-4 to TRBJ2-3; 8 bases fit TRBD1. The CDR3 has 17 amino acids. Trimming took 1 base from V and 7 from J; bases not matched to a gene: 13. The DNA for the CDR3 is TGTGCCAGCAGTTTAGGTCTAGGGCAGGGGGCTATGAATACGCAGTATTTT. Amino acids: CASSLGLGQGAMNTQYF.